This T cell receptor (beta chain) emerged from a study of T cell repertoires in cytomegalovirus infection. Study overall: CMV epitopes, recently identified HLA-C-restricted and well-studied HLA-B-restricted, were used. Public TCR beta signatures provided an indication of both CMV infection and a matching HLA type.

This clonotype has a handful of counts. Antigen specificity is unknown. General study results and limits: The study found HLA-C-restricted CMV-specific TCR beta clonotypes dominating the ex vivo response.

V shed 2 bases and J shed 2 bases, with 6 bases lying between them. Germline loops: CDR1 KGHSH, CDR2 LQKENI. The CDR3 has 13 amino acids. TCRdb reprocessed the reads with MiXCR, giving one entry per CDR3 protein. The sample holds roughly 280,000 distinct CDR3 sequences, less than 25% seen once. The sample was cultured PBMCs, taken from culture after CMV antigen stimulation. This sequence was found in a human donor in good health (CMV status not recorded). Some clones in this sample may be carry-over from other donors' samples. The genes are TRBV18 and TRBJ2-5; D gene unclear. This CDR3 reads CASSPDIQETQYF. Written as DNA, the CDR3 is TGTGCCAGCTCACCAGATATACAAGAGACCCAGTACTTC.